The 29 T cell receptor beta chains in this list originate from one sample, sequenced in a study of neurological immune-mediated disorders. TCRdb passed the 5' RACE reads through MiXCR, listing each CDR3 protein once. The repertoire holds 45,000 to 60,000 distinct CDR3 sequences, with roughly 13% as singletons. Time point reported: longitudinal time-point 3. Source material: PBMCs. The source of these receptors is a male donor with HTLV-1-associated myelopathy (HAM/TSP).

This clonotype was counted at least ten times. Here the CDR3 reads CASSVGDSEETQYF. Here the CDR3 DNA reads TGTGCCAGCAGCGTAGGGGACAGTGAAGAGACCCAGTACTTC. The chain joins TRBV9 to TRBJ2-5; 7 nucleotides line up with TRBD1. Germline V lookup: CDR1 SGDLS, CDR2 YYNGEE. The junction had 2 bases not matched to a gene; V was cut back by 0 bases and J by 3 bases. The CDR3 extends over 14 amino acids.

The rearrangement links TRBV28 to TRBJ1-2; D unclear. The germline CDR1 and CDR2 sequences are MDHEN and SYDVKM. The germline V and J ends were trimmed by 3 bases and 3 bases, with 8 bases remaining between them. The CDR3 sequence is 13 residues long. CDR3 loop: CASSFGRYYGYTF. As DNA, the CDR3 is TGTGCCAGCAGTTTTGGCAGGTACTATGGCTACACCTTC.

This clonotype was observed at least ten times. The chain recombines TRBV5-6 with TRBJ2-1, with a tentative D call TRBD1 (5 bases). Between the trimmed V and J ends, which lost 0 bases and 0 bases, there was a span of 10 bases. The length of the CDR3 is 16 residues. The germline V gene has CDR1 SGHDT and CDR2 YYEEEE. DNA of the CDR3: TGTGCCAGCAGCTTGGTGCCTAGGGGCTCCTACAATGAGCAGTTCTTC. It yields the protein CASSLVPRGSYNEQFF. The variable domain in full, with the rest retrieved from reference TRBV5-6 and TRBJ2-1, is DAGVTQSPTHLIKTRGQQVTLRCSPKSGHDTVSWYQQALGQGPQFIFQYYEEEERQRGNFPDRFSGHQFPNYSSELNVNALLLGDSALYLCASSLVPRGSYNEQFFGPGTRLTVL.

On this clonotype: One junction end does not reproduce the germline sequence, and a read error may be involved. CDR3 amino acids: CASSSGRPEAFF. Written as DNA, the CDR3 is TGTGCCAGCTCGTCAGGACGACCTGAAGCTTTCTTC. The J gene is TRBJ1-1, the V gene TRBV18; D uncertain. The CDR3 length is 12 residues. Germline V gene data show CDR1 as KGHSH and CDR2 as LQKENI.

CDR3: CASSLEAGGPPYNEQFF. In nucleotides, the CDR3 is TGTGCCAGCAGCTTGGAAGCGGGGGGCCCCCCCTACAATGAGCAGTTCTTC. The chain is built from TRBV5-5 and TRBJ2-1, with 9 bases that match TRBD2. CDR3 length equals 17 residues. Germline V gene sequence: CDR1 SGHKS, CDR2 YYEKEE (reference sequence). The V and J ends lost 0 bases and 2 bases, in that order; junction bases with no gene match: 6. Complete variable domain (other parts from reference TRBV5-5 and TRBJ2-1): DAGVTQSPTHLIKTRGQQVTLRCSPISGHKSVSWYQQVLGQGPQFIFQYYEKEERGRGNFPDRFSARQFPNYSSELNVNALLLGDSALYLCASSLEAGGPPYNEQFFGPGTRLTVL.

This clonotype was observed at least ten times. The V and J genes are TRBV3-1 and TRBJ2-5, with 8 bases lining up with TRBD1. In germline, CDR1 is LGHDT, CDR2 YNNKEL (reference sequence). The junction had 14 bases not matched to a gene; V was cut back by 4 bases and J by 10 bases. The CDR3 spans 15 residues. The DNA of the CDR3 is TGTGCCAGCAGCCCGACAGGGGCCCCCTCATCCGGCCAGTACTTC. Its translation is CASSPTGAPSSGQYF.

This clonotype showed up just a few times. The chain carries TRBV25-1 and TRBJ2-7; possible D gene TRBD2, 5 bases. The CDR3 is 19 amino acids. Trimming took 2 bases from V and 7 from J, leaving 30 bases between them. Germline loops: CDR1 MGHDK, CDR2 SYGVNS. In DNA, the CDR3 is TGTGCCAGCAGTGAACTGGTCCGCGGGCCAAAAACCCGAATAAAAGAGCAGTACTTC. Translation gives CASSELVRGPKTRIKEQYF.

This clonotype came up many times. CDR3 residues: CSASRQTKYEQYF. The CDR3 bases are TGCAGTGCTAGCAGGCAAACCAAGTACGAGCAGTACTTC. The chain employs TRBV20-1 and TRBJ2-7, with D uncertain. CDR1 is DFQATT and CDR2 is SNEGSKA in the germline V gene (reference sequence). The CDR3 runs 13 residues. V lost 3 bases, J lost 4 bases, and 13 bases lay in between.

This clonotype has ten or more counts. The CDR3 spells CASSYRGNYGYTF. In nucleotides, the CDR3 is TGTGCCAGCAGTTACAGGGGAAACTATGGCTACACCTTC. V usage is TRBV28 and J usage is TRBJ1-2; TRBD1 matches 7 bases. The CDR3 loop spans 13 amino acids. V lost 4 bases, J lost 2 bases, and 1 base stayed unmatched. Germline lookup yields CDR1 MDHEN and CDR2 SYDVKM.

The table lists this clonotype with many counts. This chain uses TRBV4-3 with TRBJ1-2; perhaps TRBD1 as D (5 bases). The CDR3 length is 14 residues. Germline lookup yields CDR1 LGHNA and CDR2 YSLEER. Trimming took off 0 bases at V and 6 bases at J, with 11 bases between the two ends. CDR3 in amino acids: CASSQDKAGDGYTF. CDR3 nucleotides: TGCGCCAGCAGCCAAGATAAGGCGGGGGATGGCTACACCTTC.

This clonotype was found many times. This chain uses TRBV5-6 with TRBJ2-1, with 9 bases fitting TRBD1. The CDR3 spans 16 residues. Germline CDR1 is SGHDT and CDR2 is YYEEEE. The junction had 8 bases not matched to a gene; V was cut back by 3 bases and J by 4 bases. CDR3 nucleotides: TGTGCCAGCAGCTCCTTACAGGGGGCTGGGTACAATGAGCAGTTCTTC. This gives the protein CASSSLQGAGYNEQFF. Full variable domain (missing parts from reference TRBV5-6 and TRBJ2-1): DAGVTQSPTHLIKTRGQQVTLRCSPKSGHDTVSWYQQALGQGPQFIFQYYEEEERQRGNFPDRFSGHQFPNYSSELNVNALLLGDSALYLCASSSLQGAGYNEQFFGPGTRLTVL.

The chain has TRBV27 and TRBJ1-5; TRBD1 might be the D (6 bases). In germline, CDR1 is MNHEY, CDR2 SMNVEV (reference sequence). Trimming shortened V by 3 bases and J by 3 bases, and 15 bases separated the two germline ends. CDR3 length equals 16 residues. This chain's CDR3 is CASSFIGQLFNQPQHF. DNA for the CDR3: TGTGCCAGCAGTTTTATCGGACAGCTCTTCAATCAGCCCCAGCATTTT.

This clonotype has only one observation. The gene calls are TRBV6-2 or TRBV6-3 and TRBJ2-1, with 7 bases that match TRBD1. This CDR3 has 14 amino acids. Germline lookup yields CDR1 MNHEY and CDR2 SVGEGT. J gave up 6 bases and V 7 bases, and 9 bases lay outside the gene matches. As DNA, the CDR3 is TGTGCCAGCAACCGACAGGGTCACTCCAATGAGCAGTTCTTC. The encoded protein is CASNRQGHSNEQFF.

This clonotype was observed many times. The chain has TRBV12-3 or TRBV12-4 and TRBJ2-2; 12 bases fit TRBD2. The CDR3 is 16 amino acids. V shed 6 bases and J 4 bases; nucleotides not matched to a gene: 6. The CDR3 DNA reads TGTGCCAGCAGCCTCGGGACTAGCGGGTTCACCGGGGAGCTGTTTTTT. This gives the protein CASSLGTSGFTGELFF.

At least ten counts were recorded for this clonotype. The V gene is TRBV6-1, the J gene TRBJ2-7; D not resolved. The V end was cut by 3 bases, the J end by 3 bases, with 18 bases between. This CDR3 has 16 amino acids. The germline CDR1 and CDR2 sequences are MNHNS and SASEGT. DNA of the CDR3: TGTGCCAGCAGTGACATCCTTGGACGAGGATTCTACGAGCAGTACTTC. The encoded protein is CASSDILGRGFYEQYF.

V gene TRBV7-8 combines with J gene TRBJ2-1; 12 bases map to TRBD2. The V gene end was trimmed by 3 bases and the J gene end by 0 bases; junction bases not matched to a gene: 12. Germline V gene sequence: CDR1 SGHVS, CDR2 FQNEAQ. There are 20 residues in the CDR3. CDR3 in amino acids: CASSFLITSGGTSSYNEQFF. The CDR3, as DNA: TGTGCCAGCAGCTTCCTTATTACTAGCGGGGGGACGAGCTCCTACAATGAGCAGTTCTTC.

This clonotype has ten or more counts. The chain combines TRBV6-6 with TRBJ1-5, with D maybe TRBD1 (5 bases). This CDR3 is built from 12 residues. The V and J ends lost 4 bases and 5 bases respectively, with 6 bases between them. CDR1 MNHNY and CDR2 SVGAGI come from the germline V gene (reference sequence). The CDR3 here is CASSLQDQPQHF. CDR3 DNA sequence: TGTGCCAGCAGTTTACAGGATCAGCCCCAGCATTTT.

This clonotype appeared many times. V is TRBV4-3 and J is TRBJ1-3; TRBD1 agrees at 9 bases. Germline lookup yields CDR1 LGHNA and CDR2 YSLEER. The length of the CDR3 is 16 residues. Germline trimming cut 1 base from V and 3 bases from J; bases unmatched to any gene: 4. The DNA of the CDR3 is TGCGCCAGCAGCCAAGCAGGGACAGGGAATGGAAACACCATATATTTT. Translating it yields CASSQAGTGNGNTIYF.

The chain employs TRBV7-2 and TRBJ1-1, with TRBD1 as a possible D gene (5 bases). V lost 5 bases and J lost 3, with 16 bases in between. Germline V gives CDR1 SGHTA, CDR2 FQGNSA. This CDR3 is 15 amino acids long. As DNA, the CDR3 is TGTGCCAGCAGCCCAGAGACAGTGATGTACACTGAAGCTTTCTTT. Amino acid sequence: CASSPETVMYTEAFF.

Many counts were recorded for this clonotype. The rearrangement joins TRBV6-2 or TRBV6-3 to TRBJ1-5; D is unclear. With 2 bases removed from V and 4 bases from J, the gap between germline ends came to 6 bases. The CDR3 consists of 13 residues. Per germline, CDR1 MNHEY and CDR2 SVGEGT. CDR3 amino acids: CASSYDLNQPQHF. In DNA, the CDR3 is TGTGCCAGCAGTTACGATCTTAATCAGCCCCAGCATTTT.

As to this clonotype: One junction end does not reproduce the germline sequence, and a read error may be involved. The gene calls are TRBV7-3 and TRBJ2-2, with 8 bases lining up with TRBD1. The CDR3 length is 13 residues. Per germline, CDR1 SGHTA and CDR2 FQGTGA. This chain's CDR3 is CAISLQGGAELFF. The CDR3 nucleotides read TGTGCCATCAGCTTACAGGGGGGCGCGGAGCTTTTTTTT.

This clonotype was seen many times. V and J are TRBV5-1 and TRBJ2-3; D perhaps matches TRBD1 (6 bases). Germline CDR1 is SGHRS and CDR2 is YFSETQ. Trimming took off 0 bases at V and 4 bases at J, with 18 bases between the two ends. The CDR3 has 17 residues. The CDR3 here is CASSLGGPPGTADTQYF. The CDR3 DNA is TGCGCCAGCAGCTTGGGGGGGCCCCCGGGGACGGCAGATACGCAGTATTTT.

The chain is built from TRBV15 and TRBJ1-1, with a possible D match to TRBD1 (5 bases). This CDR3 comprises 13 residues. V was cut by 5 bases and J by 2 bases, with 9 bases left in between. CDR1 LNHNV and CDR2 YYDKDF come from the germline V gene (reference sequence). CDR3 in amino acids: CATSLDRNTEAFF. CDR3 sequence (DNA): TGTGCCACCAGCCTCGACAGAAACACTGAAGCTTTCTTT.

This clonotype was recorded at least ten times. V and J are TRBV27 and TRBJ1-2; no clear D. Trimming removed 3 bases at V and 4 bases at J, with 12 bases between. CDR1 MNHEY and CDR2 SMNVEV come from the germline V gene (reference sequence). The CDR3 covers 14 residues. This CDR3 is CASSFTPTTYGYTF. The CDR3 nucleotides are TGTGCCAGCAGTTTTACCCCCACCACCTATGGCTACACCTTC.

By share, this clonotype counts as medium-sized. This chain uses TRBV20-1 with TRBJ1-5; no firm D call. V lost 0 bases and J 3 bases, leaving 18 bases between the germline ends. The germline V gene has CDR1 DFQATT and CDR2 SNEGSKA (reference sequence). The CDR3 is 17 residues long. The CDR3 region has the DNA TGCAGTGCTAGAGATTACTCTTGGCAGGTAATCAATCAGCCCCAGCATTTT. Protein: CSARDYSWQVINQPQHF.

This clonotype was recorded many times. The gene calls are TRBV28 and TRBJ1-5; weak D call: TRBD1 (6 bases). Trimming took off 6 bases at V and 0 bases at J, with 12 bases between the two ends. CDR3 length: 15 amino acids. CDR1 is MDHEN, CDR2 SYDVKM, per germline. The CDR3 nucleotides read TGTGCCAGCAGGACTGCGGGACATAGCAATCAGCCCCAGCATTTT. It codes for CASRTAGHSNQPQHF.

This clonotype was found many times. The chain uses TRBV3-1 and TRBJ2-1; TRBD2 agrees at 11 bases. After removal of 4 bases from V and 10 bases from J, the junction contained 12 bases not matched to a gene. The CDR3 covers 16 residues. Germline values: CDR1 LGHDT, CDR2 YNNKEL (reference sequence). As DNA, the CDR3 is TGTGCCAGCAGCCGGACCGGGACTAGCGGTTTAAGGGAGCAGTTCTTC. It translates to CASSRTGTSGLREQFF.

This clonotype was counted many times. The V gene is TRBV15, the J gene TRBJ2-5; 8 positions match TRBD1. The CDR3 totals 15 residues. Germline-derived CDR1 and CDR2 are LNHNV and YYDKDF (reference sequence). The junction had 4 bases not matched to a gene; V was cut back by 0 bases and J by 4 bases. The CDR3, as DNA: TGTGCCACCAGCAGAGATCGGGACAGGTTAGAGACCCAGTACTTC. Encoded protein: CATSRDRDRLETQYF.

The table lists this clonotype with many counts. The CDR3: CASSLEEGLGSEKLFF. In DNA, the CDR3 is TGTGCCAGCAGCTTGGAGGAGGGTTTGGGATCTGAAAAACTGTTTTTT. This rearrangement joins TRBV5-6 to TRBJ1-4; D ambiguous. The germline CDR1 and CDR2 sequences are SGHDT and YYEEEE. The CDR3 runs 16 residues. The V gene lost 0 bases and the J gene lost 7 bases, with 16 bases spanning the gap.